This T cell receptor (beta chain) was identified during a study of T cell repertoires in cytomegalovirus infection. Whole-study context: HLA-B-restricted CMV epitopes that are well studied were used alongside recently identified HLA-C-restricted ones.

MiXCR was run by TCRdb on the reads, yielding one entry per CDR3 protein. Altogether hundreds of thousands of distinct CDR3 sequences are present, just under 30% being singletons, with the ten largest covering 15% to 25%. Study outcomes and limitations: HLA-C-restricted CMV clonotypes gave the most frequent clonotype in two of eight donors.

V gave up 0 bases and J gave up 3 bases, with 6 bases separating them. In germline, CDR1 is SGHAT, CDR2 FQNNGV. This CDR3 contains 14 residues. In its sample, this clonotype was seen a few times. Its antigen is unidentified. The sequencing used cultured PBMCs, collected from culture after CMV antigen stimulation. The chain is built from TRBV11-2 and TRBJ1-5, with D hard to call. The TCR was taken from a human donor in good health (CMV status not recorded). Some clones in this sample may be carry-over from other donors' samples. The CDR3: CASSLETPNQPQHF. The CDR3 coding sequence is TGTGCCAGCAGCTTAGAGACGCCCAATCAGCCCCAGCATTTT.